Presented here are 10 T cell receptor beta chains from one specimen sequenced in a study of T cells in Graves' hyperthyroidism and ophthalmopathy. Regions amplified from RNA transcripts were the TCR beta CDR3 regions. Carried out on the TCR CDR3, a first-round RT-PCR used the HTBI primer set. TCRdb reanalysed the multiplex PCR reads using MiXCR and keeps one entry per CDR3 protein. This sample has a few hundred thousand distinct CDR3 sequences; 17% occur once, and the top ten carry 53%. Sequenced material: blood. Receptors originate from a woman in her forties or fifties with Graves' hyperthyroidism.

The V call is TRBV24-1, the J call TRBJ1-5; 7 nucleotides agree with TRBD1. Looked up from germline, CDR1 is KGHDR and CDR2 is SFDVKD. This CDR3 spans 15 amino acids. J gave up 5 bases and V 2 bases, and 5 bases lay outside the gene matches. CDR3 sequence (DNA): TGTGCCACCAGTGATTCCCGGGACAGATATCAGCCCCAGCATTTT. Encoded protein: CATSDSRDRYQPQHF.

This clonotype was observed at least ten times. The rearrangement links TRBV20-1 to TRBJ2-3, with 8 positions matching TRBD2. Germline lookup yields CDR1 DFQATT and CDR2 SNEGSKA (reference sequence). J gave up 1 base and V 6 bases, and 12 bases lay outside the gene matches. The CDR3 totals 16 residues. The CDR3 loop reads CSADRGQAGGTDTQYF. CDR3 DNA sequence: TGCAGTGCCGATCGGGGGCAAGCGGGGGGCACAGATACGCAGTATTTT.

This clonotype was detected ten times or more. This chain connects TRBV3-1 to TRBJ2-5; D may be TRBD2 (6 bases). CDR1 and CDR2 (germline): LGHDT, YNNKEL (reference sequence). V lost 6 bases and J lost 5, with 19 bases in between. The CDR3 runs to 15 residues. This chain's CDR3 is CASRRGVLWLETQYF. Here the CDR3 DNA reads TGTGCCAGCAGACGCGGGGTCCTCTGGTTGGAGACCCAGTACTTC.

This clonotype was detected ten times or more. V and J are TRBV3-1 and TRBJ1-1; D remains ambiguous. In germline, CDR1 is LGHDT, CDR2 YNNKEL (reference sequence). This CDR3 spans 12 amino acids. V lost 2 bases, J lost 5 bases, and 6 bases lay in between. The CDR3 sequence is CASSQSWTEAFF. CDR3 coding DNA: TGTGCCAGCAGCCAAAGTTGGACTGAAGCTTTCTTT.

This clonotype was found many times. The J gene is TRBJ1-2, the V gene TRBV12-3 or TRBV12-4; D is undetermined. Trimming removed 2 bases from V and 4 bases from J, with 8 bases in between. The CDR3 covers 13 residues. The CDR3 bases are TGTGCCAGCAGTTTACGCCAGTTCTATGGCTACACCTTC. This encodes CASSLRQFYGYTF.

At least ten counts were recorded for this clonotype. The rearrangement joins TRBV14 to TRBJ1-1; tentative D call: TRBD1 (5 bases). The CDR3 sequence is 15 residues long. The V and J ends lost 0 bases and 8 bases respectively, with 16 bases between them. The germline gives CDR1 SGHDN, CDR2 FVKESK. CDR3 sequence: CASSQDPPGRGEAFF. CDR3 bases: TGTGCCAGCAGCCAAGACCCTCCGGGACGCGGAGAAGCTTTCTTT. Complete variable domain (other parts from reference TRBV14 and TRBJ1-1): EAGVTQFPSHSVIEKGQTVTLRCDPISGHDNLYWYRRVMGKEIKFLLHFVKESKQDESGMPNNRFLAERTGGTYSTLKVQPAELEDSGVYFCASSQDPPGRGEAFFGQGTRLTVV.

This clonotype appeared many times. This chain links TRBV7-9 with TRBJ2-2; the D call may be TRBD1 or TRBD2 (5 bases each). Looked up from germline, CDR1 is SEHNR and CDR2 is FQNEAQ (reference sequence). Trimming took off 5 bases at V and 4 bases at J, with 14 bases between the two ends. The CDR3 runs to 15 residues. In DNA form, the CDR3 reads TGTGCCAGCAGCCCCTCCGGGACGAGCACCGGGGAGCTGTTTTTT. Translated, it gives CASSPSGTSTGELFF.

There are many counts of this clonotype. The chain uses TRBV20-1 and TRBJ2-5; the match to TRBD2 covers 11 bases. J gave up 4 bases and V 6 bases, and 4 bases lay outside the gene matches. This CDR3 has 13 amino acids. In germline, CDR1 is DFQATT, CDR2 SNEGSKA (reference sequence). CDR3 coding DNA: TGCAGTGCCATTAGCGGGAGGGGAGAGACCCAGTACTTC. It encodes CSAISGRGETQYF.

This clonotype was seen repeatedly, ten times or more. This chain connects TRBV6-5 to TRBJ1-1; D gene unclear. CDR3 length: 14 amino acids. V shed 2 bases and J shed 3 bases, with 10 bases lying between them. Per germline, CDR1 MNHEY and CDR2 SVGAGI. The CDR3 DNA reads TGTGCCAGCAGTTACGAGGGCTCTGACACTGAAGCTTTCTTT. It specifies CASSYEGSDTEAFF.

This rearrangement joins TRBV30 to TRBJ1-2; the match to TRBD1 covers 7 bases. With V trimmed by 1 base and J by 7 bases, 6 bases remained unmatched. Germline CDR1 reads GTSNPN; CDR2 reads SVGIG (reference sequence). The CDR3 totals 13 residues. The CDR3 loop is CAWSAGTASGYTF. The DNA for the CDR3 is TGTGCCTGGAGTGCTGGGACAGCGAGTGGCTACACCTTC.